This T cell receptor beta chain is drawn from a study of T cells in Graves' hyperthyroidism and ophthalmopathy. The sample holds many counts of this clonotype. Its antigen is as yet unknown. The CDR3 consists of 18 residues. The germline V gene has CDR1 LNHDA and CDR2 SQIVND (reference sequence). Losses at the gene ends were 2 bases for V and 4 bases for J; bases not matched to a gene: 9. General study findings and limits: Stable hyperthyroidism and ophthalmopathy were separated using 13 V-J signatures.

There were TCR beta CDR3 regions amplified from RNA transcripts. A set of HTBI primers served as the primers for a first-round RT-PCR of the TCR CDR3. TCRdb re-analysed the multiplex PCR reads in MiXCR, keeping a single row per CDR3 protein. The sample lists some 500,000 distinct CDR3 sequences, roughly a quarter occurring once. The TCR comes from a woman in her 30s with Graves' ophthalmopathy. The chain joins TRBV19 to TRBJ1-5; 12 positions agree with TRBD1. Sequencing was done on a sample of blood. CDR3: CASSISGTGGLGNQPQHF. The DNA for the CDR3 is TGTGCCAGTAGTATATCCGGGACAGGGGGCCTGGGGAATCAGCCCCAGCATTTT.